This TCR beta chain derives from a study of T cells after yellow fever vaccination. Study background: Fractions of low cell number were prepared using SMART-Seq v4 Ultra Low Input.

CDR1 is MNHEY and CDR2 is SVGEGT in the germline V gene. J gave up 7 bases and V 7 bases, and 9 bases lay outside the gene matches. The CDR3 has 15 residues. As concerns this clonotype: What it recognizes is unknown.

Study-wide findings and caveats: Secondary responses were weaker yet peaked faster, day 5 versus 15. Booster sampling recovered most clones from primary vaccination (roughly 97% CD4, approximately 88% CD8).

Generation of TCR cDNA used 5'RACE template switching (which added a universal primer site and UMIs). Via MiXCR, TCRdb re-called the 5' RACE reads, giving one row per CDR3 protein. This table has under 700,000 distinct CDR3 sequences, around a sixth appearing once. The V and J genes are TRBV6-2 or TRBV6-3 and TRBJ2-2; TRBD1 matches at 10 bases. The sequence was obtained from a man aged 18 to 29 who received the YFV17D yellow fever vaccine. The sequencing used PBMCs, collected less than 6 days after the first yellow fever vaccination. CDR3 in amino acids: CASNGGTGVVGELFF. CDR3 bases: TGTGCCAGCAATGGCGGGACAGGGGTTGTCGGGGAGCTGTTTTTT.